This T cell receptor (beta chain) is drawn from a study of shared clonotypes between healthy human individuals. Overall study: The plates for each donor numbered three CD4 naive, three CD4 memory, two CD8 naive and one CD8 memory.

The CDR3 contains 16 residues. Germline V gene sequence: CDR1 SEHNR, CDR2 FQNEAQ (reference sequence). Trimming took 1 base from V and 4 from J, leaving 13 bases between them. Assay: immunoSEQ multiplex PCR; the TCRdb copy retains only in-frame clones and omits some. The sample shows hundreds of thousands of clones, over 90% of them seen only once. Positive CCR7 selection of CD45RO-negative cells yielded the naive CD8 cells, and terminally differentiated effector memory CD45RA+ cells were excluded. Every donor, a Caucasian adult, lived in Nashville, Tennessee. The V and J genes are TRBV7-9 and TRBJ2-2; D possibly matches TRBD1 or TRBD2 (6 bases each). The material sequenced was naive CD8+ T cells sorted from blood. The clonotype originates from a man younger than 45 in good health. CDR3 protein: CASSLVTGALTGELFF. The CDR3 DNA sequence: TGTGCCAGCAGCTTAGTCACGGGGGCGCTCACCGGGGAGCTGTTTTTT.